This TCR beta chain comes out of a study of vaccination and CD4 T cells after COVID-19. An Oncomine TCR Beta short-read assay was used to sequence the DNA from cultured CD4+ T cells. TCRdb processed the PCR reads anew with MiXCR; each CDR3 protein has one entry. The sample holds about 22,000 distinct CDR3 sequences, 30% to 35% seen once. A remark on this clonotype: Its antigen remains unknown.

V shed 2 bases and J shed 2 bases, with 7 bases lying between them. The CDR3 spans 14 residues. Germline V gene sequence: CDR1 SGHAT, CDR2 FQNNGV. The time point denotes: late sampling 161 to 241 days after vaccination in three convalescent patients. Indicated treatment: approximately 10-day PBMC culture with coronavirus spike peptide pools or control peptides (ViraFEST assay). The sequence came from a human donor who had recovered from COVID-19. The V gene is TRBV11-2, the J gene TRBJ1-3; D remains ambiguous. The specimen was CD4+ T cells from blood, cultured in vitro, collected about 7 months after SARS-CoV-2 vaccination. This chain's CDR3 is CASSLTNTGNTIYF. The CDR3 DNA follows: TGTGCCAGCAGCTTAACCAACACTGGAAACACCATATATTTT.